The next 21 T cell receptor beta chains were all read from a single sample in a study of blood T cell repertoires in COVID-19. The repertoire was sequenced with immunoSEQ multiplex PCR; TCRdb's copy has only in-frame clones and lacks some. The table records over 100,000 clones, roughly 89% of them present only once. Sequenced sample: peripheral blood. These receptors came from a human donor in a cohort sampled during active COVID-19.

The chain uses TRBV11-3 and TRBJ2-1; a weak D match, TRBD2 (5 bases). V was pared by 0 bases and J by 9 bases, with 12 bases between. This CDR3 has 14 amino acids. Germline loops: CDR1 SGHNT, CDR2 YENEEA. The CDR3 sequence is CASSLDYADSEQFF. CDR3 nucleotide sequence: TGTGCCAGCAGCTTAGATTATGCGGACTCTGAGCAGTTCTTC. The entire variable domain, with the rest obtained from reference TRBV11-3 and TRBJ2-1, is as follows: EAGVVQSPRYKIIEKKQPVAFWCNPISGHNTLYWYLQNLGQGPELLIRYENEEAVDDSQLPKDRFSAERLKGVDSTLKIQPAELGDSAVYLCASSLDYADSEQFFGPGTRLTVL.

This chain links TRBV29-1 with TRBJ2-3; D is perhaps TRBD1 (5 bases). The CDR3 sequence is 13 residues long. Trimming removed 4 bases from V and 4 bases from J, with 12 bases in between. Germline CDR1 SQVTM, CDR2 ANQGSEA. This chain's CDR3 is CSVAWLGPDTQYF. The DNA of the CDR3 is TGCAGCGTTGCGTGGCTGGGGCCAGATACGCAGTATTTT.

The chain recombines TRBV2 with TRBJ2-7, with 7 positions matching TRBD2. Germline V gene lookup returns CDR1 SNHLY and CDR2 FYNNEI. V trimming: 8 bases; J trimming: 6 bases; junction bases outside the gene matches: 16. This CDR3 comprises 15 residues. In nucleotides, the CDR3 is TGTGCCAGCCGTCTTGGGTCGGGGAGGGCCCCCGAGCAGTACTTC. Translation: CASRLGSGRAPEQYF.

This chain links TRBV15 with TRBJ2-1, with TRBD1 identical over 10 bases. The CDR3 loop spans 15 amino acids. V shed 5 bases, J shed 3 bases, and the junction held 4 bases outside the gene matches. The germline V gene encodes CDR1 LNHNV and CDR2 YYDKDF (reference sequence). The CDR3 coding sequence is TGTGCCACCAGCGTGGGACAGGGGCTCTACAATGAGCAGTTCTTC. Translation: CATSVGQGLYNEQFF.

A few counts support this clone. The chain couples TRBV3-1 (or the pseudogene TRBV3-2) to TRBJ1-5, with TRBD1 matching 10 bases. This CDR3 region has 15 residues. The germline V gene encodes CDR1 LGHDT and CDR2 YNNKEL (reference sequence). V lost 3 bases to trimming and J lost 7 bases; unmatched junction nucleotides: 6. CDR3 sequence: CASSQSTGGQQPQHF. CDR3 nucleotides: TGTGCCAGCAGCCAGTCGACAGGGGGCCAACAGCCCCAGCATTTT.

The chain couples TRBV15 to TRBJ2-2; possibly TRBD1 for D (6 bases). CDR3 length: 15 residues. V dropped 1 base and J dropped 6 bases, with 12 bases sitting between them. Germline V gives CDR1 LNHNV, CDR2 YYDKDF (reference sequence). In DNA, the CDR3 is TGTGCCACCAGCAGAGGAAACAGGGCTGCCGGGGAGCTGTTTTTT. It translates to CATSRGNRAAGELFF.

In nucleotides, the CDR3 is TGTGCCAGCAGTGAAGCGTCAGGGGGCGGAGAGACCCAGTACTTC. It specifies CASSEASGGGETQYF. This chain connects TRBV6-1 to TRBJ2-5, with 8 bases matching TRBD1. CDR1 and CDR2 from the germline V gene are MNHNS and SASEGT. V gave up 0 bases and J gave up 4 bases; unmatched junction bases: 4. The CDR3 sequence is 15 residues long.

The gene calls are TRBV6-4 and TRBJ2-1; 9 nucleotides agree with TRBD1. V lost 3 bases, J lost 7 bases, and 4 bases stayed unmatched. Germline V gene lookup returns CDR1 MRHNA and CDR2 SNTAGT. The CDR3 has 14 amino acids. CDR3 region: CASSEGDRVNEQFF. CDR3 bases: TGTGCCAGCAGTGAAGGGGACAGGGTTAATGAGCAGTTCTTC.

The chain is built from TRBV11-3 and TRBJ2-7; 8 nucleotides align to TRBD1. V gave up 5 bases and J gave up 3 bases; unmatched junction bases: 6. In germline, CDR1 is SGHNT, CDR2 YENEEA. The CDR3 has 14 amino acids. This CDR3 reads CASSQRTGHYEQYF. CDR3 DNA: TGTGCCAGCAGCCAACGGACAGGGCACTACGAGCAGTACTTC. Based on the CDR3 plus reference TRBV11-3 and TRBJ2-7, the full variable domain is EAGVVQSPRYKIIEKKQPVAFWCNPISGHNTLYWYLQNLGQGPELLIRYENEEAVDDSQLPKDRFSAERLKGVDSTLKIQPAELGDSAVYLCASSQRTGHYEQYFGPGTRLTVT.

V usage is TRBV7-2 and J usage is TRBJ2-3; maybe TRBD1 (5 bases). CDR1 and CDR2 from the germline V gene are SGHTA and FQGNSA. The CDR3 contains 16 residues. Between the trimmed V and J ends, which lost 5 bases and 0 bases, there was a span of 15 bases. The CDR3 DNA follows: TGTGCCAGCAGCCGTGGGGCCCATCTGAGCACAGATACGCAGTATTTT. Translated, it gives CASSRGAHLSTDTQYF.

This chain joins TRBV4-1 and TRBJ2-2; the match to TRBD2 covers 11 bases. The germline CDR1 and CDR2 sequences are MGHRA and YSYEKL. This CDR3 contains 17 residues. J lost 8 bases, V lost 4 bases, and 12 bases had no gene match. The CDR3 DNA follows: TGCGCCAGCAGCCGAATAACTAGCGGGAGTGGTTCTGGGGAGCTGTTTTTT. Its translation is CASSRITSGSGSGELFF.

V is TRBV19 and J is TRBJ2-1, with TRBD2 matching 12 bases. The ends lost 4 bases at V and 1 base at J; junction bases unmatched: 2. The germline V gene has CDR1 LNHDA and CDR2 SQIVND (reference sequence). The CDR3 is made up of 16 amino acids. As DNA, the CDR3 is TGTGCCAGTAGTAGACTAGCGGGAGAGTCCTACAATGAGCAGTTCTTC. This sequence encodes CASSRLAGESYNEQFF.

The V and J genes are TRBV28 and TRBJ1-2; 10 bases are a match to TRBD1. CDR1 and CDR2 (germline): MDHEN, SYDVKM. The length of the CDR3 is 15 residues. The trim removed 1 base at V and 5 bases at J, leaving 4 bases unmatched. CDR3 sequence: CASSLFPGQGYGYTF. The CDR3 region has the DNA TGTGCCAGCAGTTTATTCCCGGGACAGGGGTATGGCTACACCTTC.

This chain joins TRBV18 and TRBJ2-5; D possibly corresponds to TRBD2 (5 bases). V lost 0 bases to trimming and J lost 0 bases, with 8 bases between them. The germline CDR1 and CDR2 sequences are KGHSH and LQKENI. The CDR3 runs to 15 residues. CDR3 nucleotides: TGTGCCAGCTCACCACCAGGACTGTACCAAGAGACCCAGTACTTC. Residues: CASSPPGLYQETQYF.

The chain is built from TRBV4-2 and TRBJ2-7; 7 bases align to TRBD1. Germline lookup yields CDR1 LGHNA and CDR2 YNFKEQ. This CDR3 comprises 13 residues. Germline trimming cut 5 bases from V and 2 bases from J; bases unmatched to any gene: 3. In DNA form, the CDR3 reads TGTGCCAGCAGCGACAGGGACCCCTACGAGCAGTACTTC. It codes for CASSDRDPYEQYF.

The chain's CDR3 is CASGASRHQDTQYF. DNA of the CDR3: TGTGCCAGCGGAGCCAGTCGTCATCAGGATACGCAGTATTTT. The chain couples TRBV7-9 to TRBJ2-3; D gene ambiguous. This CDR3 region has 14 residues. Germline CDR1 SEHNR, CDR2 FQNEAQ (reference sequence). V was clipped by 8 bases and J by 6 bases, with 18 bases between them.

This clone was seen a single time. The chain recombines TRBV7-2 with TRBJ1-4; D unclear. The CDR3 totals 11 residues. Germline V gives CDR1 SGHTA, CDR2 FQGNSA. Trimming removed 1 base from V and 11 bases from J, with 5 bases in between. CDR3 DNA: TGTGCCAGCAGCTTAGGGCGGAAACTGTTTTTT. It is translated as CASSLGRKLFF.

The chain uses TRBV6-5 and TRBJ2-5, with TRBD2 identical over 9 bases. Germline CDR1 and CDR2: MNHEY and SVGAGI. The CDR3 loop spans 15 amino acids. The junction had 1 base not matched to a gene; V was cut back by 0 bases and J by 2 bases. DNA for the CDR3: TGTGCCAGCAGTTACTCTAGCGGGGGACAAGAGACCCAGTACTTC. Its protein is CASSYSSGGQETQYF.

This rearrangement joins TRBV14 to TRBJ1-1; unclear D gene. Germline V CDR1 and CDR2: SGHDN, FVKESK. The CDR3 consists of 15 residues. V was pared by 5 bases and J by 5 bases, with 18 bases between. CDR3 DNA sequence: TGTGCCAGCAGCTTCGGACCTGGACGAGGGACTGAAGCTTTCTTT. It is translated as CASSFGPGRGTEAFF.

The chain combines TRBV7-9 with TRBJ1-1, with TRBD1 as a possible D gene (6 bases). This CDR3 is built from 15 residues. V lost 1 base, J lost 1 base, and 10 bases lay in between. Germline loops: CDR1 SEHNR, CDR2 FQNEAQ (reference sequence). CDR3 DNA sequence: TGTGCCAGCAGCTTAGAGGGCAGGGGGAACACTGAAGCTTTCTTT. Translating it yields CASSLEGRGNTEAFF. The full variable domain, its missing parts supplied by reference TRBV7-9 and TRBJ1-1, is DTGVSQNPRHKITKRGQNVTFRCDPISEHNRLYWYRQTLGQGPEFLTYFQNEAQLEKSRLLSDRFSAERPKGSFSTLEIQRTEQGDSAMYLCASSLEGRGNTEAFFGQGTRLTVV.

J is TRBJ2-1 and V is TRBV3-1 (or the pseudogene TRBV3-2); D is perhaps TRBD2 (5 bases). Trimming stripped 4 bases from V and 6 bases from J, with 10 bases between. The germline gives CDR1 LGHDT, CDR2 YNNKEL (reference sequence). The CDR3 covers 13 residues. In nucleotides, the CDR3 is TGTGCCAGCAGCCCCGGAGGTTCCAATGAGCAGTTCTTC. It specifies CASSPGGSNEQFF.